The 18 T cell receptor beta chains below were found in one sample sequenced in a study of cytomegalovirus exposure and HLA in healthy donors. Vbeta (60) and Jbeta (13) primers were used in the PCR. The table came from immunoSEQ multiplex PCR; TCRdb's copy has only in-frame clones and leaves some out. The sample comprises some 130,000 clones, 79% of which are singletons, and about 0.91% rests with the top ten. The specimen sequenced was PBMCs. These TCRs come from a man aged 18 to 29 in good health and CMV-seronegative.

This chain connects TRBV6-5 to TRBJ1-4, with 7 bases identical to TRBD1. CDR3 length: 15 residues. Germline CDR1 reads MNHEY; CDR2 reads SVGAGI. Unmatched junction bases numbered 5, after V lost 0 bases and J lost 7 bases. CDR3 nucleotide sequence: TGTGCCAGCAGTTACTCCACGACAGGGCGTGAAAAACTGTTTTTT. This encodes CASSYSTTGREKLFF.

This clone has only a few counts. CDR3 loop: CASSHRQGGTNSPLHF. The DNA for the CDR3 is TGCGCCAGCAGCCATCGACAGGGAGGTACTAATTCACCCCTCCACTTT. The rearrangement joins TRBV4-3 to TRBJ1-6; TRBD1 aligns across 7 bases. The CDR3 runs 16 residues. The junction had 8 bases not matched to a gene; V was cut back by 3 bases and J by 6 bases. Germline CDR1 LGHNA, CDR2 YSLEER.

The chain carries TRBV6-5 and TRBJ2-5; a possible D gene is TRBD1 (5 bases). The J call may be incorrect, as the DNA end agrees better with TRBJ2-7. The length of the CDR3 is 14 residues. Germline CDR1 is MNHEY and CDR2 is SVGAGI. CDR3 sequence (DNA): TGTGCCAGCAGTTACGTCCAGGGCACCTACGAGCAGTACTTC. This encodes CASSYVQGTYEQYF.

The V call is TRBV7-2, the J call TRBJ2-3; no definite D call. Germline-derived CDR1 and CDR2 are SGHTA and FQGNSA. V dropped 7 bases and J dropped 6 bases, with 17 bases sitting between them. The CDR3 contains 14 residues. DNA for the CDR3: TGTGCCAGCAAACTGAAATTCAATCTGGATACGCAGTATTTT. Residues: CASKLKFNLDTQYF.

This chain joins TRBV18 and TRBJ1-5; TRBD1 aligns across 12 bases. In germline, CDR1 is KGHSH, CDR2 LQKENI. The length of the CDR3 is 16 residues. V was pared by 2 bases and J by 6 bases, with 5 bases of the junction left unmatched. This CDR3 reads CASSPGGTGGFQPQHF. DNA of the CDR3: TGTGCCAGCTCACCAGGGGGGACAGGGGGCTTTCAGCCCCAGCATTTT. Full variable domain (rest looked up from reference TRBV18 and TRBJ1-5): NAGVMQNPRHLVRRRGQEARLRCSPMKGHSHVYWYRQLPEEGLKFMVYLQKENIIDESGMPKERFSAEFPKEGPSILRIQQVVRGDSAAYFCASSPGGTGGFQPQHFGDGTRLSIL.

The gene calls are TRBV28 and TRBJ1-4, with D perhaps TRBD1 (6 bases). The CDR3 loop spans 12 amino acids. V was pared by 7 bases and J by 15 bases, with 18 bases between. The germline CDR1 and CDR2 sequences are MDHEN and SYDVKM. The CDR3 bases are TGTGCCAGCAAGTCTCCTGGACAGCCGATGTTTTTT. Amino acids: CASKSPGQPMFF.

The chain couples TRBV11-3 to TRBJ1-1; D is possibly TRBD1 (5 bases). This CDR3 spans 14 amino acids. Deletions cut 5 bases from V and 3 bases from J, with 13 bases between. Germline V gene lookup returns CDR1 SGHNT and CDR2 YENEEA. The CDR3 nucleotides read TGTGCCAGCAGCCCCACGGGGGTGGACACTGAAGCTTTCTTT. It codes for CASSPTGVDTEAFF.

The CDR3 region is CASSGGTGVFTDTQYF. The CDR3 coding sequence is TGCGCCAGCAGCGGGGGGACAGGGGTCTTCACAGATACGCAGTATTTT. This chain joins TRBV5-1 and TRBJ2-3; 10 positions match TRBD1. Per the germline V gene, CDR1 is SGHRS and CDR2 is YFSETQ. This CDR3 contains 16 residues. V shed 4 bases and J 2 bases; nucleotides not matched to a gene: 7.

This clone showed up just once. The chain recombines TRBV14 with TRBJ1-2; 9 bases are a match to TRBD1. Germline V gene sequence: CDR1 SGHDN, CDR2 FVKESK. Germline trimming cut 1 base from V and 4 bases from J; bases unmatched to any gene: 7. This CDR3 region has 16 residues. The CDR3 protein is CASSQGGQGRPYGYTF. As DNA, the CDR3 is TGTGCCAGCAGCCAAGGGGGACAGGGAAGACCCTATGGCTACACCTTC.

This chain links TRBV9 with TRBJ2-7; 7 nucleotides match TRBD1. V lost 3 bases to trimming and J lost 6 bases; unmatched junction nucleotides: 6. This CDR3 comprises 13 residues. CDR1 is SGDLS and CDR2 is YYNGEE in the germline V gene. CDR3 coding DNA: TGTGCCAGCAGCGCCTTCACAGGGGCCGAGCAGTACTTC. It translates to CASSAFTGAEQYF.

In this sample, this clone turned up once. The rearrangement links TRBV15 to TRBJ2-7; 8 bases match TRBD2. The CDR3 totals 14 residues. CDR1 is LNHNV, CDR2 YYDKDF, per germline (reference sequence). V trimming: 5 bases; J trimming: 5 bases; junction bases outside the gene matches: 8. The chain's CDR3 is CATSPLTSDHEQYF. As DNA, the CDR3 is TGTGCCACCAGCCCGTTGACTAGCGACCACGAGCAGTACTTC.

This clone showed up just once. This chain joins TRBV7-8 and TRBJ1-3; D gene ambiguous. This CDR3 is built from 17 residues. Germline values: CDR1 SGHVS, CDR2 FQNEAQ. V was trimmed by 4 bases and J by 8 bases, leaving 24 bases between them. The CDR3 nucleotides read TGTGCCAGCAGCTCGGTCCTACGCCCGGGGAATCAAGACACCATATATTTT. It translates to CASSSVLRPGNQDTIYF.

This sequence joins TRBV23-1 and TRBJ1-5; 9 bases are shared with TRBD1. TRBV23-1 is classed as an ORF, of uncertain function. Trimming cost V 4 bases and J 3 bases; bases outside gene matches: 16. This CDR3 has 19 residues. CDR3 coding DNA: TGCGCCAGCAGTCCGCCCGGGACAGGGATTATCGGGTTCAATCAGCCCCAGCATTTT. Translation gives CASSPPGTGIIGFNQPQHF.

This clone was picked up one time. The chain employs TRBV30 and TRBJ2-2; a possible D gene is TRBD2 (6 bases). This CDR3 has 14 amino acids. Germline CDR1 is GTSNPN and CDR2 is SVGIG (reference sequence). Trimming took 8 bases from V and 1 from J, leaving 14 bases between them. In nucleotides, the CDR3 is TGTGCCGCGCGAGGGCGGGGGAACACCGGGGAGCTGTTTTTT. Protein sequence: CAARGRGNTGELFF. Looking up the rest from reference TRBV30 and TRBJ2-2 gives the full variable domain: SQTIHQWPATLVQPVGSPLSLECTVEGTSNPNLYWYRQAAGRGLQLLFYSVGIGQISSEVPQNLSASRPQDRQFILSSKKLLLSDSGFYLCAARGRGNTGELFFGEGSRLTVL.

The V and J genes are TRBV7-8 and TRBJ1-5, with 11 bases matching TRBD1. In germline, CDR1 is SGHVS, CDR2 FQNEAQ. V was pared by 4 bases and J by 5 bases, with 4 bases of the junction left unmatched. The CDR3 has 15 residues. The CDR3 sequence is CASSSGTGGYQPQHF. The DNA for the CDR3 is TGTGCCAGCAGCTCGGGGACAGGGGGATATCAGCCCCAGCATTTT.

The CDR3 protein is CASSPYTVEVVGEQYF. CDR3 nucleotide sequence: TGTGCCAGCTCACCCTACACGGTAGAGGTCGTCGGGGAGCAGTACTTC. The gene calls are TRBV18 and TRBJ2-7; D uncertain. V lost 3 bases, J lost 7 bases, and 22 bases lay in between. Per germline, CDR1 KGHSH and CDR2 LQKENI. There are 16 residues in the CDR3.

The rearrangement joins TRBV13 to TRBJ1-1; D may be TRBD1 (5 bases). V lost 11 bases and J 1 base, leaving 14 bases between the germline ends. The CDR3 is made up of 13 amino acids. Germline V gives CDR1 PRHDT, CDR2 FYEKMQ (reference sequence). The CDR3 region is CAAGRGRNTEAFF. The DNA for the CDR3 is TGTGCCGCCGGCCGGGGGAGGAACACTGAAGCTTTCTTT.

This clone was counted between two and nine times. The chain carries TRBV4-3 and TRBJ1-1, with a tentative D call TRBD1 (5 bases). This CDR3 comprises 15 residues. V was shortened by 0 bases and J by 7 bases, with 15 bases between the two germline ends. Germline-derived CDR1 and CDR2 are LGHNA and YSLEER. CDR3 nucleotide sequence: TGCGCCAGCAGCCAAGATACCAGGGTTATTCTTGAAGCTTTCTTT. Protein product: CASSQDTRVILEAFF.